Each of the 32 T cell receptor beta chains below was sequenced from the same sample in a study of T cell responses to AZD1222 COVID-19 vaccine. Measured with immunoSEQ multiplex PCR; TCRdb has only the in-frame clones, and not every one. This repertoire shows over 130,000 clones, about 91% found once; its top ten account for roughly 3.6%. The sequenced sample was peripheral blood, obtained 28 days after the second AZD1222 dose. These receptors originate from an adult who received the AZD1222 COVID-19 vaccine.

The CDR3 bases are TGTGCCAGCAGTGATCTGCAGGGGGCTATCACTGAAGCTTTCTTT. This gives the protein CASSDLQGAITEAFF. This chain connects TRBV2 to TRBJ1-1, with 8 bases matching TRBD1. In germline, CDR1 is SNHLY, CDR2 FYNNEI. The CDR3 length is 15 residues. With 3 bases clipped from V and 4 bases from J, the junction kept 7 bases outside the gene matches.

The chain combines TRBV4-2 with TRBJ2-7, with 7 bases fitting TRBD2. Germline V gives CDR1 LGHNA, CDR2 YNFKEQ. V lost 0 bases to trimming and J lost 4 bases; unmatched junction nucleotides: 6. The CDR3 is made up of 15 amino acids. The CDR3 spells CASSQDVAGDYEQYF. DNA of the CDR3: TGTGCCAGCAGCCAAGATGTGGCGGGGGATTACGAGCAGTACTTC.

The CDR3 here is CASSPPTEYGYTF. Written as DNA, the CDR3 is TGTGCCAGCTCACCACCGACAGAATATGGCTACACCTTC. The V and J genes are TRBV18 and TRBJ1-2, with D tentatively TRBD1 (5 bases). The CDR3 runs to 13 residues. Trimming removed 0 bases at V and 5 bases at J, with 7 bases between. From germline, CDR1 is KGHSH and CDR2 LQKENI.

The gene calls are TRBV19 and TRBJ2-7, with 9 bases matching TRBD2. Losses at the gene ends were 4 bases for V and 3 bases for J; bases not matched to a gene: 10. CDR1 LNHDA and CDR2 SQIVND come from the germline V gene (reference sequence). The CDR3 sequence is 16 residues long. The CDR3 loop is CASSTHLTREGYEQYF. The CDR3 DNA sequence: TGTGCCAGTAGTACCCATTTAACGCGGGAGGGCTACGAGCAGTACTTC.

The chain couples TRBV6-5 to TRBJ1-5; D remains unclear. V was trimmed by 7 bases and J by 2 bases, leaving 15 bases between them. The germline V gene has CDR1 MNHEY and CDR2 SVGAGI. The CDR3 sequence is 15 residues long. The chain's CDR3 is CASNSVSTGNQPQHF. The CDR3 DNA reads as TGTGCCAGCAATTCGGTGTCGACTGGCAATCAGCCCCAGCATTTT.

This chain joins TRBV6-5 and TRBJ2-2; tentatively, D is TRBD1 or TRBD2 (5 bases each). This CDR3 region has 14 residues. Trimming left V 6 bases short and J 4 bases short, with 12 bases between. Germline V lookup: CDR1 MNHEY, CDR2 SVGAGI. The CDR3 DNA is TGTGCCAGCAGCCGGACTGGGGGCACCGGGGAGCTGTTTTTT. Translated: CASSRTGGTGELFF.

This rearrangement joins TRBV7-9 to TRBJ2-7; TRBD1 agrees at 9 bases. Looked up from germline, CDR1 is SEHNR and CDR2 is FQNEAQ (reference sequence). The CDR3 loop spans 14 amino acids. Germline trimming cut 4 bases from V and 3 bases from J; bases unmatched to any gene: 4. The CDR3 DNA reads as TGTGCCAGCAGCTCCCGGGACAGGGACTACGAGCAGTACTTC. Its translation is CASSSRDRDYEQYF.

The count of this clone is one. This chain uses TRBV2 with TRBJ2-7, with 11 bases that match TRBD2. Germline trimming cut 4 bases from V and 3 bases from J; bases unmatched to any gene: 2. This CDR3 has 14 amino acids. Germline V gene sequence: CDR1 SNHLY, CDR2 FYNNEI. Here the CDR3 reads CASSVTSGVYEQYF. The CDR3 coding sequence is TGTGCCAGCAGTGTGACTAGCGGGGTCTACGAGCAGTACTTC.

DNA of the CDR3: TGTGCCAGCAGCTCCCGGACAGGGGAAACAAACACCATATATTTT. Its translation is CASSSRTGETNTIYF. The chain has TRBV7-9 and TRBJ1-3; 9 bases map to TRBD1. Per the germline V gene, CDR1 is SEHNR and CDR2 is FQNEAQ (reference sequence). This CDR3 is built from 15 residues. J lost 6 bases, V lost 4 bases, and 7 bases had no gene match.

The V call is TRBV5-8, the J call TRBJ1-2, with a weak D call TRBD1 (6 bases). The CDR3 has 14 residues. Germline lookup yields CDR1 SGHTS and CDR2 YDEGEE. Trimming removed 2 bases from V and 4 bases from J, with 12 bases in between. CDR3 loop: CASSLRQGTYGYTF. The CDR3 nucleotides are TGTGCCAGCAGCTTACGCCAGGGGACCTATGGCTACACCTTC. Full variable domain (missing parts from reference TRBV5-8 and TRBJ1-2): EAGVTQSPTHLIKTRGQQATLRCSPISGHTSVYWYQQALGLGLQFLLWYDEGEERNRGNFPPRFSGRQFPNYSSELNVNALELEDSALYLCASSLRQGTYGYTFGSGTRLTVV.

The chain is built from TRBV7-3 and TRBJ1-1, with D hard to call. The germline CDR1 and CDR2 sequences are SGHTA and FQGTGA. CDR3 length equals 13 residues. V lost 2 bases, J lost 1 base, and 5 bases lay in between. The CDR3 bases are TGTGCCAGCAGCTTAGCACAGAACACTGAAGCTTTCTTT. Amino acids: CASSLAQNTEAFF.

V is TRBV21-1 and J is TRBJ1-2. TRBV21-1 has pseudogene status. CDR3 size: 15 residues. The DNA of the CDR3 is TGTGCCAGCAGCAAACGGGGCAGGGCCGTCTATGGCTACACCTTC. It specifies CASSKRGRAVYGYTF.

This CDR3 reads CSVFRSQGTTSGTEAFF. The CDR3 DNA follows: TGCAGCGTTTTCCGTTCGCAGGGGACTACGTCGGGCACTGAAGCTTTCTTT. The rearrangement joins TRBV29-1 to TRBJ1-1; TRBD1 might be the D (6 bases). CDR3 length equals 17 residues. The V end was cut by 5 bases, the J end by 4 bases, with 26 bases between. The germline V gene encodes CDR1 SQVTM and CDR2 ANQGSEA.

V and J are TRBV4-2 and TRBJ1-1; unclear D gene. The CDR3 consists of 16 residues. CDR1 is LGHNA and CDR2 is YNFKEQ in the germline V gene. V dropped 2 bases and J dropped 3 bases, with 16 bases sitting between them. CDR3 residues: CASSQRKILADTEAFF. The DNA of the CDR3 is TGTGCCAGCAGCCAACGGAAGATCCTAGCGGACACTGAAGCTTTCTTT.

V usage is TRBV7-9 and J usage is TRBJ1-2; 8 bases align to TRBD1. The CDR3 spans 16 residues. CDR1 is SEHNR, CDR2 FQNEAQ, per germline (reference sequence). V dropped 1 base and J dropped 5; count of bases not matched to a gene: 9. For the CDR3, the DNA is TGTGCCAGCAGCTTAGTAGCGGGGACAGGAAAGTATGGCTACACCTTC. Protein sequence: CASSLVAGTGKYGYTF. Looking up the rest from reference TRBV7-9 and TRBJ1-2 gives the full variable domain: DTGVSQNPRHKITKRGQNVTFRCDPISEHNRLYWYRQTLGQGPEFLTYFQNEAQLEKSRLLSDRFSAERPKGSFSTLEIQRTEQGDSAMYLCASSLVAGTGKYGYTFGSGTRLTVV.

The CDR3 protein is CASSLEDSGRAKNIQYF. In nucleotides, the CDR3 is TGTGCCAGCAGCTTAGAAGACTCAGGGAGGGCCAAAAACATTCAGTACTTC. The V gene is TRBV7-8, the J gene TRBJ2-4; the D gene is possibly TRBD2 (6 bases). The V gene's germline CDR1 is SGHVS and CDR2 FQNEAQ. The CDR3 is 17 amino acids. Trimming shortened V by 1 base and J by 1 base, and 14 bases separated the two germline ends.

This clone was counted between two and nine times. Here the CDR3 DNA reads TGTGCCAGCAGCCCGGGGCAGGGGGCTTCCTACGAGCAGTACTTC. Translation gives CASSPGQGASYEQYF. The chain uses TRBV5-4 and TRBJ2-7, with 8 bases aligning to TRBD1. The CDR3 is 15 residues long. Trimming at V came to 4 bases and at J to 1 base, leaving 7 bases not matched to a gene. Germline CDR1 reads SGHNT; CDR2 reads YYREEE (reference sequence). The entire variable domain, with the rest obtained from reference TRBV5-4 and TRBJ2-7, is as follows: ETGVTQSPTHLIKTRGQQVTLRCSSQSGHNTVSWYQQALGQGPQFIFQYYREEENGRGNFPPRFSGLQFPNYSSELNVNALELDDSALYLCASSPGQGASYEQYFGPGTRLTVT.

The chain combines TRBV3-1 (or the pseudogene TRBV3-2) with TRBJ2-7; D may be TRBD2 (6 bases). Germline CDR1 is LGHDT and CDR2 is YNNKEL (reference sequence). Trimming took 0 bases from V and 6 from J, leaving 12 bases between them. The CDR3 covers 14 residues. CDR3 DNA: TGTGCCAGCAGCCAAGACCCGGGGGTGGGCGAGCAGTACTTC. Translation: CASSQDPGVGEQYF.

In its sample, this clone was seen a few times. The J gene is TRBJ2-7, the V gene TRBV4-1; D call uncertain. CDR3 size: 14 residues. CDR1 and CDR2 from the germline V gene are MGHRA and YSYEKL. Deletions cut 0 bases from V and 3 bases from J, with 9 bases between. CDR3 sequence: CASSQDLPDYEQYF. In DNA form, the CDR3 reads TGCGCCAGCAGCCAAGATTTACCGGACTACGAGCAGTACTTC.

The chain is built from TRBV6-2 or TRBV6-3 and TRBJ1-5; no reliable D call. Germline values: CDR1 MNHEY, CDR2 SVGEGT. V was pared by 6 bases and J by 3 bases, with 9 bases between. The CDR3 length is 13 residues. The CDR3 nucleotides read TGTGCCAGCAGCTATACCCCCAATCAGCCCCAGCATTTT. This encodes CASSYTPNQPQHF.

This clone was detected once. The V and J genes are TRBV5-1 and TRBJ2-3; 7 bases agree with TRBD2. The V and J ends lost 5 bases and 0 bases, in that order; junction bases with no gene match: 18. The CDR3 totals 19 residues. Germline V gene sequence: CDR1 SGHRS, CDR2 YFSETQ. The CDR3 here is CASSFRIITSADSTDTQYF. The CDR3, as DNA: TGCGCCAGCAGTTTCCGAATCATAACTAGCGCCGATAGCACAGATACGCAGTATTTT.

V and J are TRBV28 and TRBJ1-4; 11 bases agree with TRBD1. Germline assignment: CDR1 MDHEN and CDR2 SYDVKM. V dropped 4 bases and J dropped 6; count of bases not matched to a gene: 4. This CDR3 has 15 residues. For the CDR3, the DNA is TGTGCCAGCAGTTGGGGACAGGGGGGGTATGAAAAACTGTTTTTT. Protein product: CASSWGQGGYEKLFF.

The genes are TRBV7-3 and TRBJ1-5; D remains ambiguous. V was shortened by 3 bases and J by 3 bases, with 6 bases between the two germline ends. CDR1 and CDR2 from the germline V gene are SGHTA and FQGTGA. The CDR3 is made up of 13 amino acids. The CDR3 nucleotides read TGTGCCAGCAGCTTCCGGTTCAATCAGCCCCAGCATTTT. Residues: CASSFRFNQPQHF.

The chain is built from TRBV7-3 and TRBJ2-3, with D tentatively TRBD1 or TRBD2 (5 bases each). Deletions cut 2 bases from V and 5 bases from J, with 8 bases between. The CDR3 consists of 13 residues. The germline V gene encodes CDR1 SGHTA and CDR2 FQGTGA. CDR3 protein: CASSLERGDTQYF. The CDR3 nucleotides are TGTGCCAGCAGCTTAGAGAGGGGAGATACGCAGTATTTT.

V and J are TRBV28 and TRBJ1-6; D is possibly TRBD1 (5 bases). From germline, CDR1 is MDHEN and CDR2 SYDVKM. The CDR3 is 15 amino acids. Trimming took off 3 bases at V and 6 bases at J, with 12 bases between the two ends. The CDR3 nucleotides read TGTGCCAGCAGTTTTGGGGGAGTGGGTAATTCACCCCTCCACTTT. It yields the protein CASSFGGVGNSPLHF.

As to this clone: Other DNA sequences in this sample translate to the same CDR3. The V call is TRBV9, the J call TRBJ2-5; D is ambiguous. Per germline, CDR1 SGDLS and CDR2 YYNGEE. Trimming removed 0 bases at V and 5 bases at J, with 8 bases between. CDR3 length: 13 residues. The CDR3 is CASSVGLEETQYF. In nucleotides, the CDR3 is TGTGCCAGCAGCGTAGGGCTCGAGGAGACCCAGTACTTC.

This chain uses TRBV29-1 with TRBJ1-1, with TRBD1 matching 12 bases. This CDR3 has 12 residues. The germline V gene has CDR1 SQVTM and CDR2 ANQGSEA. Trimming removed 6 bases from V and 6 bases from J; junction bases left unmatched: 2. CDR3 DNA sequence: TGCAGCGTAGGGACAGGGGGCCCTGAAGCTTTCTTT. Protein: CSVGTGGPEAFF.

Here the CDR3 DNA reads TGTGCCAGCAGTCTCGGACGGACGAATGAAAAACTGTTTTTT. This codes for CASSLGRTNEKLFF. The rearrangement joins TRBV6-6 to TRBJ1-4; D is unclear. CDR1 MNHNY and CDR2 SVGAGI come from the germline V gene (reference sequence). The CDR3 spans 14 residues. V was shortened by 5 bases and J by 5 bases, with 12 bases between the two germline ends.

The chain combines TRBV7-2 with TRBJ2-3; TRBD2 matches at 12 bases. Germline trimming cut 4 bases from V and 4 bases from J; bases unmatched to any gene: 3. The germline gives CDR1 SGHTA, CDR2 FQGNSA. The CDR3 loop spans 15 amino acids. The CDR3 DNA reads as TGTGCCAGCAGCTCTAGCGGGAGGGCATCAGATACGCAGTATTTT. This codes for CASSSSGRASDTQYF.

The chain carries TRBV27 and TRBJ2-3; tentative D call: TRBD2 (6 bases). Germline CDR1 and CDR2: MNHEY and SMNVEV (reference sequence). Deletions cut 5 bases from V and 2 bases from J, with 14 bases between. The CDR3 loop spans 15 amino acids. The CDR3, as DNA: TGTGCCAGCAGTCCCTGGAGGGTCCACACAGATACGCAGTATTTT. This translates into CASSPWRVHTDTQYF.

This chain links TRBV5-6 with TRBJ1-4, with D hard to call. V lost 9 bases and J lost 4, with 10 bases in between. Per the germline V gene, CDR1 is SGHDT and CDR2 is YYEEEE. The CDR3 extends over 12 amino acids. The CDR3 sequence: CATKDDNEKLFF. The CDR3 coding sequence is TGTGCCACTAAAGATGATAATGAAAAACTGTTTTTT.

The V call is TRBV9, the J call TRBJ1-1; D not certain. Germline-derived CDR1 and CDR2 are SGDLS and YYNGEE. The CDR3 covers 13 residues. Deletions cut 5 bases from V and 1 base from J, with 9 bases between. Here the CDR3 DNA reads TGTGCCAGCAGTAATTTGGGGAACACTGAAGCTTTCTTT. Translated: CASSNLGNTEAFF.